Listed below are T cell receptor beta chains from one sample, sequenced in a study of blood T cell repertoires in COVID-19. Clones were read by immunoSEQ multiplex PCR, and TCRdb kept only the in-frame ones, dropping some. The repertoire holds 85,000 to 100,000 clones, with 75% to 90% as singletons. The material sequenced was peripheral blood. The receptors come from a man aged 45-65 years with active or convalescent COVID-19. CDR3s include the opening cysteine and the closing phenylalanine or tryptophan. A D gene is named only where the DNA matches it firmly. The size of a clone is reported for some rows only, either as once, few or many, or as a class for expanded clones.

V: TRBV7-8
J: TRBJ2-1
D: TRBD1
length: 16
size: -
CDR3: CASRSRDRGSYNEQFF
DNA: TGTGCCAGCAGATCCCGGGACAGGGGCTCCTACAATGAGCAGTTCTTC

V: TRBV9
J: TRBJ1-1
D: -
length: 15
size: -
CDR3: CASSALQGTNTEAFF
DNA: TGTGCCAGCAGCGCCTTACAGGGAACGAACACTGAAGCTTTCTTT

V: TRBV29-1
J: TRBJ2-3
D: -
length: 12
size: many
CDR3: CSAGTGTDTQYF
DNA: TGCAGCGCCGGGACTGGCACAGATACGCAGTATTTT

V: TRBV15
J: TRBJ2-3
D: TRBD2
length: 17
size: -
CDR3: CATSREASGRQTDTQYF
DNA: TGTGCCACCAGCAGAGAGGCTAGCGGGAGACAAACAGATACGCAGTATTTT

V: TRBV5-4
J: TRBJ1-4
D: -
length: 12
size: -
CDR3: CASSLHNEKLFF
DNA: TGTGCCAGCAGCTTACACAATGAAAAACTGTTTTTT

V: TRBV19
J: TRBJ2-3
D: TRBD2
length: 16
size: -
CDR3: CASSRTTSGAGDTQYF
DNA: TGTGCCAGTAGTAGAACGACTAGCGGGGCGGGAGATACGCAGTATTTT

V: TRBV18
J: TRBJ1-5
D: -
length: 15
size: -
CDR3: CASSPRTGGDQPQHF
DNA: TGTGCCAGCTCACCACGGACGGGAGGGGATCAGCCCCAGCATTTT

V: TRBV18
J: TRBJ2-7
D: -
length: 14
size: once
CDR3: CASSPGTSPYEQYF
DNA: TGTGCCAGCTCACCAGGGACATCACCCTACGAGCAGTACTTC

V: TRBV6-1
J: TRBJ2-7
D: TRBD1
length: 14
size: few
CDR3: CASSEMPGQGREYF
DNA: TGTGCCAGCAGTGAGATGCCGGGACAGGGCCGTGAGTACTTC

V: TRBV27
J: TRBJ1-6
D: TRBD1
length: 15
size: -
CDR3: CASSLDRGHNSPLHF
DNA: TGTGCCAGCAGTTTGGACAGGGGTCATAATTCACCCCTCCACTTT

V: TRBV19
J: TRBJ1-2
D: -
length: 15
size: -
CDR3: CASSIDQGGEYGYTF
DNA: TGTGCCAGTAGTATAGATCAGGGTGGGGAATATGGCTACACCTTC

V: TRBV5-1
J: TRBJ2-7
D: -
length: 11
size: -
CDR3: CASTGESEQYF
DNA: TGCGCCAGCACAGGGGAATCCGAGCAGTACTTC

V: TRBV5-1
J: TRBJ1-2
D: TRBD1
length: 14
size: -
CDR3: CASSFRDRDYGYTF
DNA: TGCGCCAGCAGTTTCAGGGACAGAGACTATGGCTACACCTTC

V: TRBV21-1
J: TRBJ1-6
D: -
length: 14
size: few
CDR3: CASRLCQGNSPLHF
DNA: TGTGCCAGCAGACTTTGCCAGGGAAACTCACCCCTCCACTTT

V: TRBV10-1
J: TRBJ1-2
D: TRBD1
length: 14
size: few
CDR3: CASKWDRVHNGYTF
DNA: TGCGCCAGCAAGTGGGACAGGGTTCACAATGGCTACACCTTC

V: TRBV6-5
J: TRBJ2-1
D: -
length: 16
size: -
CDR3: CASSYGGDLRANEQFF
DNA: TGTGCCAGCAGTTACGGCGGGGACTTAAGGGCCAATGAGCAGTTCTTC

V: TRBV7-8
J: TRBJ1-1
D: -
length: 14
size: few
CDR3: CASSQTGALTGAFF
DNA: TGTGCCAGCAGCCAGACAGGCGCCCTGACTGGGGCTTTCTTT

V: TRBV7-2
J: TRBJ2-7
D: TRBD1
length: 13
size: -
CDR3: CASSPTGEYEQYF
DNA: TGTGCCAGCAGCCCGACAGGGGAATACGAGCAGTACTTC

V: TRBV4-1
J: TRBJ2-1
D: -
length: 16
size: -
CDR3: CASSQTHPYGQRLSVF
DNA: TGCGCCAGCAGCCAGACTCACCCCTACGGACAGCGGTTAAGTGTCTTC

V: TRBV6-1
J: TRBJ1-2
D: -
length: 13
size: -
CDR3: CASSEHRGYGYTF
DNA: TGTGCCAGCAGTGAACATCGGGGCTATGGCTACACCTTC

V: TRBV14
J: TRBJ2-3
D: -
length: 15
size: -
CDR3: CASSHPGLLTDTQYF
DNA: TGTGCCAGCAGCCACCCTGGACTACTCACAGATACGCAGTATTTT

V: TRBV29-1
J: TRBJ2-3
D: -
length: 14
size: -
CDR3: CSVESLAGTDTQYF
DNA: TGCAGCGTTGAATCTCTAGCCGGCACAGATACGCAGTATTTT

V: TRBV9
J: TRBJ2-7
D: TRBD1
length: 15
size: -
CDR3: CASSPQGTGVDEQYF
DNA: TGTGCCAGCAGCCCCCAGGGGACAGGAGTTGACGAGCAGTACTTC

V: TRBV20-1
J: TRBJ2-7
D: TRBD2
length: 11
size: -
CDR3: CSGAGEGEQYF
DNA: TGCAGTGGCGCGGGGGAAGGCGAGCAGTACTTC

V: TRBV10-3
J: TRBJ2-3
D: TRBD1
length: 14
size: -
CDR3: CAISGTGVGDTQYF
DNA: TGTGCCATCAGCGGCACAGGGGTAGGAGATACGCAGTATTTT

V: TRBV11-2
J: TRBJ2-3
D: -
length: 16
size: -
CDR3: CASSPTGFARSDTQYF
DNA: TGTGCCAGCAGCCCCACAGGGTTCGCACGTTCAGATACGCAGTATTTT

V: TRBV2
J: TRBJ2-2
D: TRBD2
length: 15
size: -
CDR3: CASSETGGGTGELFF
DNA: TGTGCCAGCAGTGAAACGGGAGGGGGCACCGGGGAGCTGTTTTTT

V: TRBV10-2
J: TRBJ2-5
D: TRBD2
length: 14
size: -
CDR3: CASRSSGSQETQYF
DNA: TGCGCCAGCAGGAGTAGCGGGAGCCAAGAGACCCAGTACTTC